The T cell receptor (beta chain) under discussion was sequenced for a study of neurological immune-mediated disorders. The CDR3 covers 14 residues. The V end lost 2 bases, the J end lost 0 bases, and 7 bases lay between the germline ends. Germline lookup yields CDR1 KGHSH and CDR2 LQKENI. Time point here: longitudinal time-point 1 (baseline). Regarding this clonotype: This may come from a read error, since a much larger clone is one base off.

TCRdb fed the 5' RACE reads into MiXCR, producing one record per CDR3 protein. The sample carries roughly 61,000 distinct CDR3 sequences, 9.5% to 12% recorded once. Sample: PBMCs. This sequence was found in a male donor with HTLV-1-associated myelopathy (HAM/TSP). This chain joins TRBV18 and TRBJ1-2; no clear D. CDR3 in DNA: TGTGCCAGCTCACCAGAGTCTTCTAACTATGGCTACACCTTC. It specifies CASSPESSNYGYTF.